This note documents a single T cell receptor (beta chain) sequence. The antigen remains undetermined. Investigators reverse transcribed all isolated RNA, so they sequenced expressed TCRB transcripts. TCRdb keeps only in-frame clones here, not all; method: immunoSEQ multiplex PCR. The sample yields more than 200,000 clones, roughly 17% seen once. V was clipped by 4 bases and J by 5 bases, with 15 bases between them. This CDR3 is built from 13 residues. The germline V gene encodes CDR1 GTSNPN and CDR2 SVGIG (reference sequence). The sample is drawn from a study of beta chain features in type 1 diabetes. General observations from the study: In every one of the four CD4+ subsets, TCRB CDR3s were moderately but significantly shorter in Type 1 diabetes patients.

The sequencing input was naive CD4+ T cells from blood. This chain uses TRBV30 with TRBJ2-7, with D possibly being TRBD2 (6 bases). The TCR comes from a man younger than 40 with type 1 diabetes. The CDR3 spells CAWTGEGRDEQYF. Written as DNA, the CDR3 is TGTGCCTGGACGGGGGAAGGGCGAGACGAGCAGTACTTC.